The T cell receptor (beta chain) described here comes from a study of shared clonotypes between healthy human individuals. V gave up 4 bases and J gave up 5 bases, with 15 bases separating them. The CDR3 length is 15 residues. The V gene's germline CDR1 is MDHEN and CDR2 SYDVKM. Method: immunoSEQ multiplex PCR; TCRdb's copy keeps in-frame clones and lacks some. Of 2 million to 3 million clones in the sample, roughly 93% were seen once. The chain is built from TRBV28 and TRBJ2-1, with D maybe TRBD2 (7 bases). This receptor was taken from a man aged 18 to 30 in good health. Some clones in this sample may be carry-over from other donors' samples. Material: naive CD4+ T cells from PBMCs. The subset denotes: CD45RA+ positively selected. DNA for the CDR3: TGTGCCAGCAGTTCGACTAGGGGGGGCAACAATGAGCAGTTCTTC. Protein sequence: CASSSTRGGNNEQFF.